This T cell receptor beta chain was recovered during a study of quantifying T cell responses using KT2 cells. The overall study: cDNA was made from DNase-treated RNA using alpha and beta constant primers.

This clonotype showed up many times. Its specificity is not known. Whole-study findings and limits: Detection of KT2 sequences held at the lowest tested level, about one cell per 100,000 PBMC.

The V and J ends lost 0 bases and 1 base respectively, with 12 bases between them. The germline V gene encodes CDR1 LNHNV and CDR2 YYDKDF (reference sequence). There are 16 residues in the CDR3. KT2, a clone with a known TCR, was spiked into unfractionated PBMC. A range of KT2-to-PBMC ratios was made using fixed PBMC numbers. Each cDNA got a UMI-containing oligo ligated at its 3' end. An equimolar mix of RC1.1 and RC1.2 primed the beta chain across TRBC1 and TRBC2. Separate processing of TCR alpha and beta chains began at the second PCR. TCRdb fed the UMI-ligation and nested PCR reads into MiXCR, producing one record per CDR3 protein. The sample records approximately 60,000 distinct CDR3 sequences, around 12% being singletons.

Material for sequencing was PBMCs spiked with cells of the T cell clone KT2. This sequence joins TRBV15 and TRBJ1-1; D unresolved. The receptor was isolated from a human donor. The CDR3 coding sequence is TGTGCCACCAGCAGAGATCGTTTTCGGGGGAACACTGAAGCTTTCTTT. Amino acids: CATSRDRFRGNTEAFF.